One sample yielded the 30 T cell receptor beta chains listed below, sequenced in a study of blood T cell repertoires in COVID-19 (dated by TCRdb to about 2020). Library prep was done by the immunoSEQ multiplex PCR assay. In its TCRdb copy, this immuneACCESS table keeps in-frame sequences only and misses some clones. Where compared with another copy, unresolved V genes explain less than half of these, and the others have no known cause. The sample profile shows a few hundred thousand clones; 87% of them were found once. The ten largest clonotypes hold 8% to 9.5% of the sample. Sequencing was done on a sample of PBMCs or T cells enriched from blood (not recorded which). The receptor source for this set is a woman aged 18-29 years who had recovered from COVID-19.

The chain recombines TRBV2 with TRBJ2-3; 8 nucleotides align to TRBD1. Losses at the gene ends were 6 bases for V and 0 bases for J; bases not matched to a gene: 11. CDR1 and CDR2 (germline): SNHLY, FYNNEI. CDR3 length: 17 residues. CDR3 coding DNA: TGTGCCAGCAGATGGACCCGACAGGGGCTTAGCACAGATACGCAGTATTTT. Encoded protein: CASRWTRQGLSTDTQYF.

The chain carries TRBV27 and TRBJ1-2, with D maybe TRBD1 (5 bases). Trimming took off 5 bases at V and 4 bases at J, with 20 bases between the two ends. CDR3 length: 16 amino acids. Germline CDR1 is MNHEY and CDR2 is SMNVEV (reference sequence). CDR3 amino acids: CASSPSYKGRAYGYTF. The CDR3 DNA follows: TGTGCCAGCAGTCCTAGCTATAAGGGGAGGGCCTATGGCTACACCTTC.

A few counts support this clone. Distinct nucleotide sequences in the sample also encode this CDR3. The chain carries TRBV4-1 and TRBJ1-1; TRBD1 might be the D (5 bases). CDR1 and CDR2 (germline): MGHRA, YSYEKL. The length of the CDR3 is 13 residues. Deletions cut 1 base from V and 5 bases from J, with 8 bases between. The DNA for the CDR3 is TGCGCCAGCAGCCAAGTAAGGGGAACTGAAGCTTTCTTT. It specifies CASSQVRGTEAFF.

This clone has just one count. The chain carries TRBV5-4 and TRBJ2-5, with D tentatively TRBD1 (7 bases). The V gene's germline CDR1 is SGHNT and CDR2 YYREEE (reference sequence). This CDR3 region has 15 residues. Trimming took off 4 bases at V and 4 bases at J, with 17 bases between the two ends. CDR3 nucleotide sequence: TGTGCCAGCAGCGACCAGGGGGGTTCTGGAGAGACCCAGTACTTC. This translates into CASSDQGGSGETQYF.

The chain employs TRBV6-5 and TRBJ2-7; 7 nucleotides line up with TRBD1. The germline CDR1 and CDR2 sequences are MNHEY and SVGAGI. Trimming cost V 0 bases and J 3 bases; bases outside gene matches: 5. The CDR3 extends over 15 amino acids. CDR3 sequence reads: CASSYSERGLYEQYF. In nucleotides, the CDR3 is TGTGCCAGCAGTTACTCTGAGAGGGGGCTCTACGAGCAGTACTTC.

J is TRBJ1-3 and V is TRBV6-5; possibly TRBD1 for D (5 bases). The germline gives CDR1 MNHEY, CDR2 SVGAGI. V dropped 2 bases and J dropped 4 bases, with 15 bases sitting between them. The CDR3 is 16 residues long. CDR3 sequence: CASSYLQAGVGNTIYF. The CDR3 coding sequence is TGTGCCAGCAGTTACCTACAGGCCGGTGTGGGAAACACCATATATTTT.

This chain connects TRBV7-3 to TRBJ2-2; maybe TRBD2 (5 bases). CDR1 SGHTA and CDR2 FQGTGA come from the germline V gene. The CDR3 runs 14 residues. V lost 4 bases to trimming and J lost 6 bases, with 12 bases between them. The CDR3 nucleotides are TGTGCCAGCAGCTCCGGGGTTCAGGCCGGGGAGCTGTTTTTT. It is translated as CASSSGVQAGELFF.

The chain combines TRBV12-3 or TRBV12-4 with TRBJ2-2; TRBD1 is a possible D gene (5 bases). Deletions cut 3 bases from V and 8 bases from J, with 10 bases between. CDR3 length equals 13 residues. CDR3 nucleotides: TGTGCCAGCAGTTTGACAGCCGGGGGGGAGCTGTTTTTT. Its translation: CASSLTAGGELFF.

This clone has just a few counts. The CDR3 loop is CASSHPRPGTASFSGANVLTF. The DNA of the CDR3 is TGCGCCAGCAGCCACCCTCGCCCTGGGACAGCTAGTTTCTCTGGGGCCAACGTCCTGACTTTC. This chain uses TRBV4-1 with TRBJ2-6, with TRBD1 identical over 7 bases. J was trimmed by 0 bases and V by 3 bases; bases with no gene match: 17. This CDR3 comprises 21 residues. The germline V gene has CDR1 MGHRA and CDR2 YSYEKL.

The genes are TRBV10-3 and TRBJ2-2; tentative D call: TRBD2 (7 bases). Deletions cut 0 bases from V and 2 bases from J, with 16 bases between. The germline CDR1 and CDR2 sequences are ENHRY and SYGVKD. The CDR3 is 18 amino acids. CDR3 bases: TGTGCCATCAGTGAGTCAACGGGGGGCCCTTCAAACACCGGGGAGCTGTTTTTT. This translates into CAISESTGGPSNTGELFF.

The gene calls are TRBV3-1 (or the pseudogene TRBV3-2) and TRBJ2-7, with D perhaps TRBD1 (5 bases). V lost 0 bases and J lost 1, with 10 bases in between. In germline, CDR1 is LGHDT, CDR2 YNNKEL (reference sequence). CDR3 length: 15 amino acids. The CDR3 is CASSQDQGWSYEQYF. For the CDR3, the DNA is TGTGCCAGCAGCCAAGACCAGGGATGGTCCTACGAGCAGTACTTC.

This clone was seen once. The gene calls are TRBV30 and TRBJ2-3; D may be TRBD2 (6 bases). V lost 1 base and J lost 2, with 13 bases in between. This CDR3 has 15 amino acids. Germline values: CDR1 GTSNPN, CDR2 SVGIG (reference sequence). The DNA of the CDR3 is TGTGCCTGGAGTGCGGGTAGCGGCCCCACAGATACGCAGTATTTT. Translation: CAWSAGSGPTDTQYF. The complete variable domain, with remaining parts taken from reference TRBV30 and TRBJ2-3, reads SQTIHQWPATLVQPVGSPLSLECTVEGTSNPNLYWYRQAAGRGLQLLFYSVGIGQISSEVPQNLSASRPQDRQFILSSKKLLLSDSGFYLCAWSAGSGPTDTQYFGPGTRLTVL.

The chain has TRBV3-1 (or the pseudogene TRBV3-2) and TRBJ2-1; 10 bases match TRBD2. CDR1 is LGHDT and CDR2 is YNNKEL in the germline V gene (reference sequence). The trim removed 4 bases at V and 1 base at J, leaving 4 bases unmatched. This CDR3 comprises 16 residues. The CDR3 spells CASSRGLADSYNEQFF. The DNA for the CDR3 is TGTGCCAGCAGCCGAGGACTAGCGGATTCCTACAATGAGCAGTTCTTC.

CDR3 in DNA: TGTGCCAGCAGCAAGGGACAGGGCGGTGTGGAGTTCTTC. As protein: CASSKGQGGVEFF. The chain carries TRBV7-3 and TRBJ2-1; 9 nucleotides agree with TRBD1. J gave up 14 bases and V 5 bases, and 10 bases lay outside the gene matches. The CDR3 is 13 amino acids. Per the germline V gene, CDR1 is SGHTA and CDR2 is FQGTGA. The entire variable domain, with the rest obtained from reference TRBV7-3 and TRBJ2-1, is as follows: GAGVSQTPSNKVTEKGKYVELRCDPISGHTALYWYRQSLGQGPEFLIYFQGTGAADDSGLPNDRFFAVRPEGSVSTLKIQRTERGDSAVYLCASSKGQGGVEFFGPGTRLTVL.

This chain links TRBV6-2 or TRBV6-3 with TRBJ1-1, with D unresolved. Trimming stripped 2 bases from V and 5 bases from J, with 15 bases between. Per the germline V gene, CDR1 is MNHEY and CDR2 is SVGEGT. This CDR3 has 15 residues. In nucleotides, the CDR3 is TGTGCCAGCAGTTACAAGAGGCAAGGAGGTACTGAAGCTTTCTTT. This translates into CASSYKRQGGTEAFF.

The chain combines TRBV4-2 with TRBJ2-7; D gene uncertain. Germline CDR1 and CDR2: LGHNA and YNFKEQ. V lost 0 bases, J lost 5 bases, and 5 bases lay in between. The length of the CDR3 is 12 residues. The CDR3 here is CASSQDLHEQYF. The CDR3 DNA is TGTGCCAGCAGCCAAGATCTTCACGAGCAGTACTTC.

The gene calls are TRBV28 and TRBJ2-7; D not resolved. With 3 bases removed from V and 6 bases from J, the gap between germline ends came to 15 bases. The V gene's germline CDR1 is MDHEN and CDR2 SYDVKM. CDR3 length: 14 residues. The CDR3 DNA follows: TGTGCCAGCAGTTTGTTGAGAGGAGCTCGCGAGCAGTACTTC. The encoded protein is CASSLLRGAREQYF. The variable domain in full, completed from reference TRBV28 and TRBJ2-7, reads DVKVTQSSRYLVKRTGEKVFLECVQDMDHENMFWYRQDPGLGLRLIYFSYDVKMKEKGDIPEGYSVSREKKERFSLILESASTNQTSMYLCASSLLRGAREQYFGPGTRLTVT.

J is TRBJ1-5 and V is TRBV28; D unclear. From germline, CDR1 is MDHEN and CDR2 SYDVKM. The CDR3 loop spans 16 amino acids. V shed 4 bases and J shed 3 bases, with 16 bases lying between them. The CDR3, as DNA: TGTGCCAGCAGTTGGGAGTTTGGTGGAGCCAATCAGCCCCAGCATTTT. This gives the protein CASSWEFGGANQPQHF.

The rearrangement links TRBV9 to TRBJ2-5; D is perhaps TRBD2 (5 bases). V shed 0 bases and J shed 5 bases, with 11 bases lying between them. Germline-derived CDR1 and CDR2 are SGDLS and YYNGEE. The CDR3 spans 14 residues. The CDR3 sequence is CASSVGLRGETQYF. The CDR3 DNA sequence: TGTGCCAGCAGCGTAGGTCTCAGAGGGGAGACCCAGTACTTC.

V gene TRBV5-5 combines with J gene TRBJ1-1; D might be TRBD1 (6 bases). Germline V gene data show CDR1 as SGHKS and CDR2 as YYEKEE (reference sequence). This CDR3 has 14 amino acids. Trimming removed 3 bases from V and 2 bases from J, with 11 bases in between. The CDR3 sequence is CASSWGQPNTEAFF. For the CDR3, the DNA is TGTGCCAGCAGCTGGGGACAACCAAACACTGAAGCTTTCTTT.

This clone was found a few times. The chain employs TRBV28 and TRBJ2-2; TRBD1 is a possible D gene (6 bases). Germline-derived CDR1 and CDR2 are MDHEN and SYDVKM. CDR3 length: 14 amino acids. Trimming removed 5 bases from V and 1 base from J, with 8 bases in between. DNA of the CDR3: TGTGCCAGCAGTGAGGACAGGAACACCGGGGAGCTGTTTTTT. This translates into CASSEDRNTGELFF.

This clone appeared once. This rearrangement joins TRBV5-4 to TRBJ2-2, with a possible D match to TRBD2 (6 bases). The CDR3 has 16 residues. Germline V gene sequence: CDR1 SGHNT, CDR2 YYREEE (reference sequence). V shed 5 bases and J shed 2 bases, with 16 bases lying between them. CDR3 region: CASSPVGTRNTGELFF. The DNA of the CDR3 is TGTGCCAGCAGTCCAGTGGGGACTCGCAACACCGGGGAGCTGTTTTTT.

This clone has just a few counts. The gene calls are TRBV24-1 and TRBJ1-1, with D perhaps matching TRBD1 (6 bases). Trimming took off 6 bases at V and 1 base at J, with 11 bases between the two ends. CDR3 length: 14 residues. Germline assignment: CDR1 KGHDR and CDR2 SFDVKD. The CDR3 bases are TGTGCCACCAGTAAGGGGGTGACGAACACTGAAGCTTTCTTT. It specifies CATSKGVTNTEAFF.

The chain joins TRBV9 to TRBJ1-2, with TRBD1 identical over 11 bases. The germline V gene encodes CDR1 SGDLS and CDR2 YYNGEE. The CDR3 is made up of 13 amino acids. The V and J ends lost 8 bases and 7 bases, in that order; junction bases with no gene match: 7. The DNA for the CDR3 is TGTGCCAGTGGGGGACAGGGGGTGAGTGGCTACACCTTC. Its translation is CASGGQGVSGYTF. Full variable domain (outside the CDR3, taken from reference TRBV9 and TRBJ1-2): DSGVTQTPKHLITATGQRVTLRCSPRSGDLSVYWYQQSLDQGLQFLIQYYNGEERAKGNILERFSAQQFPDLHSELNLSSLELGDSALYFCASGGQGVSGYTFGSGTRLTVV.

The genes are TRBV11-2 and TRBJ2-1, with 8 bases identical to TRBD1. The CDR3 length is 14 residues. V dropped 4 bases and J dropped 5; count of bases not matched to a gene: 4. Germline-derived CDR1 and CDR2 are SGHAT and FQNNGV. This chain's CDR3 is CASSWTGINNEQFF. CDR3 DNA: TGTGCCAGCAGCTGGACAGGGATAAACAATGAGCAGTTCTTC.

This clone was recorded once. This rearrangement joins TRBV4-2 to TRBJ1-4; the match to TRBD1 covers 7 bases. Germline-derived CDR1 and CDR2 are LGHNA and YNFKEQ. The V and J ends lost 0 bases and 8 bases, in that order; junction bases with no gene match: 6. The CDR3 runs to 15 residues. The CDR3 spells CASSQEGGVGEKLFF. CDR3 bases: TGTGCCAGCAGCCAAGAAGGGGGCGTGGGGGAAAAACTGTTTTTT.

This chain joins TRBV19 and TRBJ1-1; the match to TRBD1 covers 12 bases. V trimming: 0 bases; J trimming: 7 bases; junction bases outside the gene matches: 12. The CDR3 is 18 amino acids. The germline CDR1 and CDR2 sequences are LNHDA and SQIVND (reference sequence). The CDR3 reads CASSIDLRDRGRVGEAFF. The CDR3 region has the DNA TGTGCCAGTAGTATAGACCTACGGGACAGGGGGCGCGTGGGTGAAGCTTTCTTT.

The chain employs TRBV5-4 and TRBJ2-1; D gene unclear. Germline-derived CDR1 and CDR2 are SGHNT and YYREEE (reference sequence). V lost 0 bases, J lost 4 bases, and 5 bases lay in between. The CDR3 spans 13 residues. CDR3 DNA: TGTGCCAGCAGCTTGGACTCGTACAATGAGCAGTTCTTC. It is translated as CASSLDSYNEQFF.

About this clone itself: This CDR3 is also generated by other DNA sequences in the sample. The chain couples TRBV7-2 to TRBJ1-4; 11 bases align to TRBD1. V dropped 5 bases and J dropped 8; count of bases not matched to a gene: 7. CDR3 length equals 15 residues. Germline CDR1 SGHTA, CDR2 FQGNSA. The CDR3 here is CASSLGGQGGEKLFF. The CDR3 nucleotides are TGTGCCAGCAGCCTAGGGGGACAGGGGGGCGAAAAACTGTTTTTT.

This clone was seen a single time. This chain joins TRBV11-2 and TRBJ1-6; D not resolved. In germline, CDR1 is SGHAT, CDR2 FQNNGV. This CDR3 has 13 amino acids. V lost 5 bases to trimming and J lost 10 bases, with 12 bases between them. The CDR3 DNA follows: TGTGCCAGCAGCCCAAGACTCATGTCACCCCTCCACTTT. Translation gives CASSPRLMSPLHF.